Shown below are 23 T cell receptor beta chains from a single sample sequenced in a study of early T cells in non-severe SARS-CoV-2 infection. MiXCR, applied by TCRdb to the 5' RACE reads, yields one record per CDR3 protein. Of approximately 80,000 distinct CDR3 sequences in the sample, roughly 12% were seen once. Sample: whole blood, taken at baseline. Receptor source: an adult who was a healthcare worker with PCR-confirmed SARS-CoV-2 infection or an uninfected control (not recorded which).

This chain uses TRBV13 with TRBJ2-7; 15 positions match TRBD2. Germline V gene lookup returns CDR1 PRHDT and CDR2 FYEKMQ (reference sequence). The CDR3 runs to 17 residues. The trim removed 5 bases at V and 6 bases at J, leaving 11 bases unmatched. The CDR3 DNA reads as TGTGCCAGCAGCCTAGCGGGACTAGCGGGGGGCCAACCCGAGCAGTACTTC. It encodes CASSLAGLAGGQPEQYF.

The rearrangement links TRBV7-2 to TRBJ2-7; D is perhaps TRBD2 (5 bases). Germline values: CDR1 SGHTA, CDR2 FQGNSA. The CDR3 is made up of 14 amino acids. Trimming took 4 bases from V and 3 from J, leaving 13 bases between them. The CDR3 region has the DNA TGTGCCAGCAGCTCGGACGGCGGAGGCTACGAGCAGTACTTC. Its translation is CASSSDGGGYEQYF.

Only a few counts were recorded for this clonotype. The J gene is TRBJ2-2, the V gene TRBV7-9, with 8 bases matching TRBD1. Trimming took 2 bases from V and 6 from J; bases not matched to a gene: 5. Germline V gene data show CDR1 as SEHNR and CDR2 as FQNEAQ (reference sequence). CDR3 length: 15 residues. CDR3 protein: CASSLRQGRSGELFF. CDR3 DNA: TGTGCCAGCAGCTTAAGACAGGGGAGATCCGGGGAGCTGTTTTTT.

Remarks on this clonotype: A much larger clone differs from this one at a single base, so this may be a read error. The gene calls are TRBV20-1 and TRBJ2-5, with 16 bases identical to TRBD2. Germline V gene sequence: CDR1 DFQATT, CDR2 SNEGSKA (reference sequence). J gave up 7 bases and V 3 bases, and 8 bases lay outside the gene matches. The CDR3 has 16 amino acids. DNA for the CDR3: TGCAGTGCTAGCCCGGGACTAGCGGGGGGGCTAGTGACCCAGTACTTC. Translated: CSASPGLAGGLVTQYF.

This clonotype was found once. One end of the junction fails to match germline, which may point to a read error. This chain links TRBV7-9 with TRBJ1-3, with 8 nucleotides matching TRBD1. The germline CDR1 and CDR2 sequences are SEHNR and FQNEAQ (reference sequence). The CDR3 contains 16 residues. DNA of the CDR3: TGTGCCAACAGCCTCGGACAGGGAAGCTCTGGAAACACCATATATTTT. As protein: CANSLGQGSSGNTIYF.

The chain joins TRBV28 to TRBJ2-1; D unresolved. Looked up from germline, CDR1 is MDHEN and CDR2 is SYDVKM. The V end was cut by 4 bases, the J end by 7 bases, with 14 bases between. The CDR3 contains 14 residues. CDR3 sequence reads: CASSYVGLLNEQFF. The CDR3 DNA reads as TGTGCCAGCAGTTATGTAGGGTTACTGAATGAGCAGTTCTTC.

This clonotype was counted at least ten times. The chain is built from TRBV6-1 and TRBJ2-7, with a possible D match to TRBD1 (6 bases). Trimming took 6 bases from V and 0 from J, leaving 15 bases between them. Germline assignment: CDR1 MNHNS and CDR2 SASEGT. The CDR3 covers 15 residues. This CDR3 is CASRTEQGSSYEQYF. The CDR3 DNA reads as TGTGCCAGCAGGACCGAACAGGGAAGCTCCTACGAGCAGTACTTC.

This clonotype has ten or more counts. CDR3 in DNA: TGTGCCAGCAGTGAACCCTCGGTTTATAATTCACCCCTCCACTTT. This translates into CASSEPSVYNSPLHF. This rearrangement joins TRBV25-1 to TRBJ1-6, with D hard to call. Germline V gene sequence: CDR1 MGHDK, CDR2 SYGVNS. V lost 2 bases and J lost 4, with 9 bases in between. This CDR3 contains 15 residues.

The genes are TRBV19 and TRBJ1-1, with 7 positions matching TRBD1. CDR1 is LNHDA and CDR2 is SQIVND in the germline V gene (reference sequence). J lost 1 base, V lost 3 bases, and 5 bases had no gene match. This CDR3 spans 15 amino acids. The CDR3 sequence is CASSIGSGGNTEAFF. CDR3 sequence (DNA): TGTGCCAGTAGTATCGGTTCAGGGGGGAACACTGAAGCTTTCTTT. Full variable domain (missing parts from reference TRBV19 and TRBJ1-1): DGGITQSPKYLFRKEGQNVTLSCEQNLNHDAMYWYRQDPGQGLRLIYYSQIVNDFQKGDIAEGYSVSREKKESFPLTVTSAQKNPTAFYLCASSIGSGGNTEAFFGQGTRLTVV.

This clonotype was observed many times. The chain uses TRBV9 and TRBJ1-2; 11 bases fit TRBD1. Looked up from germline, CDR1 is SGDLS and CDR2 is YYNGEE. The V segment lost 5 bases and the J segment 6 bases; nucleotides outside the gene matches: 6. CDR3 size: 14 residues. This chain's CDR3 is CASRPDRGRDGYTF. The CDR3 DNA reads as TGTGCCAGCAGACCGGACAGGGGGCGGGATGGCTACACCTTC.

A note on this clonotype: At one boundary the junction diverges from the germline segment, which might be a read error. The chain joins TRBV5-1 to TRBJ1-1; 7 bases line up with TRBD1. The CDR3 has 15 residues. Germline CDR1 is SGHRS and CDR2 is YFSETQ. The CDR3 region is CASTRGQPDYTDAFF. For the CDR3, the DNA is TGCGCCAGCACGAGGGGACAGCCCGATTACACTGATGCTTTCTTT.

V is TRBV6-6 and J is TRBJ1-3; D unresolved. CDR1 and CDR2 (germline): MNHNY, SVGAGI (reference sequence). V was cut by 6 bases and J by 0 bases, with 9 bases left in between. The length of the CDR3 is 14 residues. In nucleotides, the CDR3 is TGTGCCAGCAGCTCTCAGAGCTCTGGAAACACCATATATTTT. It yields the protein CASSSQSSGNTIYF.

The chain links TRBV7-9 to TRBJ1-1, with D perhaps TRBD1 (6 bases). Between the trimmed V and J ends, which lost 6 bases and 4 bases, there was a span of 9 bases. The CDR3 extends over 12 amino acids. Germline lookup yields CDR1 SEHNR and CDR2 FQNEAQ (reference sequence). The CDR3 sequence: CASSSQGTEAFF. CDR3 in DNA: TGTGCCAGCAGTTCACAGGGCACTGAAGCTTTCTTT. Full variable domain (rest looked up from reference TRBV7-9 and TRBJ1-1): DTGVSQNPRHKITKRGQNVTFRCDPISEHNRLYWYRQTLGQGPEFLTYFQNEAQLEKSRLLSDRFSAERPKGSFSTLEIQRTEQGDSAMYLCASSSQGTEAFFGQGTRLTVV.

This clonotype was observed a few times. The chain recombines TRBV7-8 with TRBJ2-3, with a tentative D call TRBD1 (6 bases). The CDR3 covers 15 residues. CDR1 is SGHVS, CDR2 FQNEAQ, per germline. Trimming pared 3 bases from V and 2 bases from J, leaving 12 bases between. The CDR3 loop is CASSLRQDPTDTQYF. DNA for the CDR3: TGTGCCAGCAGCTTGAGACAGGACCCCACAGATACGCAGTATTTT. Full variable domain (remainder filled in from reference TRBV7-8 and TRBJ2-3): GAGVSQSPRYKVAKRGQDVALRCDPISGHVSLFWYQQALGQGPEFLTYFQNEAQLDKSGLPSDRFFAERPEGSVSTLKIQRTQQEDSAVYLCASSLRQDPTDTQYFGPGTRLTVL.

CDR3: CASSQAHAGGPTDTQYF. CDR3 nucleotide sequence: TGTGCCAGCAGCCAAGCTCACGCGGGGGGCCCCACAGATACGCAGTATTTT. The V gene is TRBV4-2, the J gene TRBJ2-3; TRBD2 aligns across 8 bases. CDR1 and CDR2 (germline): LGHNA, YNFKEQ. This CDR3 region has 17 residues. The trim removed 1 base at V and 2 bases at J, leaving 8 bases unmatched.

This clonotype has a count of ten or more. The rearrangement uses TRBV7-6 and TRBJ1-1, with D possibly TRBD1 on 6 matching bases. This CDR3 spans 15 amino acids. Germline assignment: CDR1 SGHVS and CDR2 FNYEAQ. The V end was cut by 1 base, the J end by 5 bases, with 14 bases between. CDR3 nucleotide sequence: TGTGCCAGCAGCTTAGACCGGACAGTTTTTACTGAAGCTTTCTTT. Translating gives CASSLDRTVFTEAFF.

This clonotype was picked up a small number of times. The J gene is TRBJ2-2, the V gene TRBV6-2 or TRBV6-3; D uncertain. CDR3 length: 16 amino acids. Trimming shortened V by 6 bases and J by 2 bases, and 16 bases separated the two germline ends. Germline V lookup: CDR1 MNHEY, CDR2 SVGEGT. The CDR3 here is CASSPIGARNTGELFF. The DNA of the CDR3 is TGTGCCAGCAGCCCTATTGGCGCCCGTAACACCGGGGAGCTGTTTTTT.

Many counts were recorded for this clonotype. The rearrangement joins TRBV7-9 to TRBJ1-5, with 8 nucleotides matching TRBD1. J lost 4 bases, V lost 5 bases, and 1 base had no gene match. The germline gives CDR1 SEHNR, CDR2 FQNEAQ (reference sequence). The CDR3 runs 13 residues. The CDR3 bases are TGTGCCAGCAGCACAGGGGGGAATCAGCCCCAGCATTTT. Translation: CASSTGGNQPQHF.

Ten or more counts support this clonotype. The chain recombines TRBV11-2 with TRBJ1-2, with 8 nucleotides matching TRBD1. The CDR3 covers 12 residues. Germline assignment: CDR1 SGHAT and CDR2 FQNNGV. V shed 5 bases and J 7 bases; nucleotides not matched to a gene: 3. CDR3 in amino acids: CASSVGQGGYTF. CDR3 DNA: TGTGCCAGCAGCGTAGGACAGGGTGGCTACACCTTC.

Only a few counts were recorded for this clonotype. The chain is built from TRBV28 and TRBJ2-1; no clear D. The germline V gene encodes CDR1 MDHEN and CDR2 SYDVKM. The V gene lost 5 bases and the J gene lost 6 bases, with 23 bases spanning the gap. This CDR3 region has 17 residues. CDR3 region: CASSPFIPVTNANEQFF. DNA for the CDR3: TGTGCCAGCAGTCCCTTTATACCAGTCACAAACGCCAATGAGCAGTTCTTC.

V is TRBV7-9 and J is TRBJ1-4; 8 nucleotides match TRBD1. The junction had 10 bases not matched to a gene; V was cut back by 5 bases and J by 8 bases. The CDR3 runs 15 residues. The germline V gene encodes CDR1 SEHNR and CDR2 FQNEAQ (reference sequence). The CDR3 DNA follows: TGTGCCAGCAGCGGGATGACAGGGGTAGAAGAAAAACTGTTTTTT. It is translated as CASSGMTGVEEKLFF.

The rearrangement joins TRBV28 to TRBJ2-7, with TRBD1 identical over 10 bases. CDR1 is MDHEN, CDR2 SYDVKM, per germline. The CDR3 covers 15 residues. V lost 4 bases, J lost 1 base, and 4 bases stayed unmatched. The CDR3 nucleotides read TGTGCCAGCAGTTGGGGGACAGGGGATTCCTACGAGCAGTACTTC. Its protein product is CASSWGTGDSYEQYF.

This clonotype showed up just a few times. The CDR3 region has the DNA TGCAGCGCTGCTAGCGGGGGCACAGATACGCAGTATTTT. It codes for CSAASGGTDTQYF. The gene calls are TRBV20-1 and TRBJ2-3, with TRBD2 matching over 9 bases. CDR1 and CDR2 (germline): DFQATT, SNEGSKA (reference sequence). The CDR3 is 13 residues long.